This T cell receptor (beta chain) emerged from a study of blood T cells in healthy people across ages. Germline V gene sequence: CDR1 SGHRS, CDR2 YFSETQ. CDR3 length: 14 amino acids. This clonotype has ten or more counts. One end of the junction is discordant with germline, which a read error may explain. A second PCR of roughly 7 to 11 cycles used a sample-barcoded 5' primer and a J-beta primer mix. TCRdb re-called the 5' RACE reads with MiXCR, one entry per CDR3 protein. The sample has around 1,900,000 distinct CDR3 sequences, approximately 40% seen once. The sequenced sample was blood. V gene TRBV5-1 combines with J gene TRBJ2-5, with 9 nucleotides matching TRBD1. The TCR was taken from a human donor in good health. In nucleotides, the CDR3 is TGTGCCAGCAGTAGTGGGACAGGGCGAGAGACCCAGTACTTC. Translated: CASSSGTGRETQYF.